This passage covers 3 T cell receptor beta chains from one sample sequenced in a study of T cell responses to AZD1222 COVID-19 vaccine (dated by TCRdb to about 2021). Interpreted using the paper, the time point label stands for: about 28 days (+/-7) after the second vaccine dose. The method was the immunoSEQ multiplex PCR assay. TCRdb limited this immuneACCESS table to in-frame rearrangements with V and J called. A share of clones is missing; checked studies link under half to unresolved V genes, and the rest is unexplained. The sample table shows tens of thousands of clones, and approximately 83% are seen once. The ten largest make up 12% of the sample. The sample here was peripheral blood, taken 28 days after the second AZD1222 dose. Receptor source: an adult who received the AZD1222 COVID-19 vaccine.

V and J are TRBV10-1 and TRBJ2-3; 9 nucleotides align to TRBD1. After removal of 5 bases from V and 1 base from J, the junction contained 10 bases not matched to a gene. Germline CDR1 is WNHNN and CDR2 is SYGVQD (reference sequence). The CDR3 contains 17 residues. The CDR3 DNA sequence: TGCGCCAGCAGTACGACAGGGGGACTTACCCGCACAGATACGCAGTATTTT. Residues: CASSTTGGLTRTDTQYF.

There are a few counts of this clone. The rearrangement joins TRBV7-8 to TRBJ1-4, with no clear D. V gave up 3 bases and J gave up 3 bases, with 17 bases separating them. The germline gives CDR1 SGHVS, CDR2 FQNEAQ. This CDR3 has 17 residues. CDR3 sequence (DNA): TGTGCCAGCAGCTTTTTTCCGGACCCTGGGGCTAATGAAAAACTGTTTTTT. Its translation is CASSFFPDPGANEKLFF.

In its sample, this clone was seen a few times. V gene TRBV20-1 combines with J gene TRBJ1-1, with unresolved D. Germline CDR1 and CDR2: DFQATT and SNEGSKA (reference sequence). Deletions cut 3 bases from V and 1 base from J, with 9 bases between. The CDR3 has 13 residues. CDR3 loop: CSASRSGNTEAFF. The DNA of the CDR3 is TGCAGTGCTAGTCGGTCAGGGAACACTGAAGCTTTCTTT.